The text below deals with one T cell receptor beta chain. Its antigen is not known. The data belong to a study of CD8+ T cells in alopecia areata. Once RNA had been extracted, it was reverse transcribed into cDNA to act as the sequencing template. Some clones are missing from TCRdb's copy, which holds only in-frame ones; the method was immunoSEQ multiplex PCR. The top ten clones hold roughly 5% of a sample with 150,000 to 250,000 clones, over 45% of them seen once. Stated treatment: oral pan-JAK inhibitor, 5-10 mg twice daily. CD4+ and CD8+ T cells were sorted from PBMCs stained for CD3, CD4 and CD8. Findings and limits, study-wide: Many expanded lesional clones remained in scalp and blood on tofacitinib.

The germline V gene has CDR1 SGHAT and CDR2 FQNNGV. V lost 3 bases and J lost 5; bases outside the gene matches: 6. The CDR3 contains 14 residues. The specimen was CD4+ T cells sorted from blood, collected at week 24, from a patient treated with tofacitinib. The V call is TRBV11-2, the J call TRBJ1-1, with 7 bases identical to TRBD1. This TCR derives from a human donor with alopecia areata. CDR3 residues: CASSFDRDKTEAFF. CDR3 nucleotide sequence: TGTGCCAGCAGCTTTGACAGGGATAAAACTGAAGCTTTCTTT.